These 27 T cell receptor beta chains were sequenced from one sample in a study of neurological immune-mediated disorders. As to time point: longitudinal time-point 1 (baseline). TCRdb called the 5' RACE reads again in MiXCR, with one record for every CDR3 protein. Counted here are tens of thousands of distinct CDR3 sequences, roughly 10% occurring once; the ten biggest clones make up around a tenth. Sequenced material: PBMCs. The origin of the receptors is a man aged 25-40 years in good health.

This clonotype was counted ten times or more. The V and J genes are TRBV20-1 and TRBJ2-1, with 7 bases that match TRBD2. Germline trimming cut 3 bases from V and 0 bases from J; bases unmatched to any gene: 2. The CDR3 spans 14 residues. CDR1 is DFQATT, CDR2 SNEGSKA, per germline (reference sequence). The CDR3: CSARGGSSYNEQFF. The CDR3 DNA is TGCAGTGCTAGGGGCGGGAGCTCCTACAATGAGCAGTTCTTC.

This clonotype was recorded many times. The J gene is TRBJ1-5, the V gene TRBV4-1; D unresolved. Germline CDR1 is MGHRA and CDR2 is YSYEKL. The CDR3 sequence is 14 residues long. V lost 1 base to trimming and J lost 4 bases, with 8 bases between them. For the CDR3, the DNA is TGCGCCAGCAGCCAAGTTCAGGAGAATCAGCCCCAGCATTTT. It codes for CASSQVQENQPQHF.

Points on this clonotype: This may arise from a read error, as a much more abundant clone is one base away. This chain connects TRBV29-1 to TRBJ2-3; perhaps TRBD2 as D (5 bases). This CDR3 is 15 amino acids long. Germline assignment: CDR1 SQVTM and CDR2 ANQGSEA. CDR3 sequence: CSVAEGVASTYTQYF. The CDR3 bases are TGCAGCGTGGCCGAGGGAGTGGCCAGCACATATACGCAGTATTTT.

Many counts were recorded for this clonotype. The J gene is TRBJ2-7, the V gene TRBV28, with 12 bases aligning to TRBD1. V trimming: 5 bases; J trimming: 6 bases; junction bases outside the gene matches: 5. The germline V gene encodes CDR1 MDHEN and CDR2 SYDVKM. The CDR3 spans 14 residues. CDR3 nucleotide sequence: TGTGCCAGCAGTGTTGGGACAGGGGGCCCCGAGCAGTACTTC. Its protein product is CASSVGTGGPEQYF.

This clonotype was observed many times. V and J are TRBV20-1 and TRBJ1-1; 8 bases align to TRBD1. The CDR3 runs 11 residues. Germline V CDR1 and CDR2: DFQATT, SNEGSKA (reference sequence). V lost 5 bases to trimming and J lost 5 bases; unmatched junction nucleotides: 1. Here the CDR3 reads CSAGQGTEAFF. The CDR3 nucleotides are TGCAGTGCTGGACAGGGTACTGAAGCTTTCTTT.

The chain joins TRBV2 to TRBJ2-5; D is uncertain. CDR1 is SNHLY, CDR2 FYNNEI, per germline. The CDR3 has 14 amino acids. Trimming pared 0 bases from V and 5 bases from J, leaving 10 bases between. The CDR3 loop is CASSEAHGSETQYF. In nucleotides, the CDR3 is TGTGCCAGCAGTGAAGCCCACGGATCGGAGACCCAGTACTTC.

This clonotype has at least ten counts. This sequence joins TRBV7-9 and TRBJ2-7; possible D gene TRBD1, 5 bases. V lost 8 bases and J 3 bases, leaving 11 bases between the germline ends. The CDR3 is 12 residues long. Per germline, CDR1 SEHNR and CDR2 FQNEAQ (reference sequence). CDR3 DNA sequence: TGTGCCAGCGGAACAGGATACTACGAGCAGTACTTC. Translating gives CASGTGYYEQYF.

This clonotype was observed many times. The chain combines TRBV20-1 with TRBJ2-7; 9 nucleotides line up with TRBD2. In germline, CDR1 is DFQATT, CDR2 SNEGSKA (reference sequence). The CDR3 is made up of 14 amino acids. The V and J ends lost 3 bases and 2 bases, in that order; junction bases with no gene match: 5. The CDR3 DNA reads TGCAGTGCTAGTGGGCTAGCGGGAACCTACGAGCAGTACTTC. Amino acids: CSASGLAGTYEQYF.

There are many counts of this clonotype. The gene calls are TRBV3-1 and TRBJ2-1; TRBD1 or TRBD2 may be the D gene (5 bases each). This CDR3 has 13 residues. Trimming removed 3 bases at V and 2 bases at J, with 5 bases between. The germline V gene encodes CDR1 LGHDT and CDR2 YNNKEL (reference sequence). Written as DNA, the CDR3 is TGTGCCAGCAGCCAGGGGGCCTACAATGAGCAGTTCTTC. Translation gives CASSQGAYNEQFF.

This clonotype was seen a few times. The chain carries TRBV27 and TRBJ2-1; 8 nucleotides match TRBD1. Trimming at V came to 3 bases and at J to 3 bases, leaving 4 bases not matched to a gene. CDR1 is MNHEY, CDR2 SMNVEV, per germline (reference sequence). CDR3 length: 15 residues. This CDR3 reads CASSFRTGLYNEQFF. The CDR3 bases are TGTGCCAGCAGTTTTAGGACAGGGCTCTACAATGAGCAGTTCTTC.

This clonotype was seen many times. The rearrangement joins TRBV5-1 to TRBJ2-3, with D maybe TRBD1 (6 bases). Germline CDR1 SGHRS, CDR2 YFSETQ. V dropped 0 bases and J dropped 6 bases, with 11 bases sitting between them. The length of the CDR3 is 14 residues. The chain's CDR3 is CASSLVTGGDTQYF. The CDR3 DNA is TGCGCCAGCAGCTTGGTGACAGGCGGTGATACGCAGTATTTT.

The chain couples TRBV6-6 to TRBJ1-5; D is unclear. The CDR3 contains 11 residues. V lost 9 bases and J 6 bases, leaving 9 bases between the germline ends. The germline V gene encodes CDR1 MNHNY and CDR2 SVGAGI (reference sequence). CDR3 amino acids: CASGQTQPQHF. Written as DNA, the CDR3 is TGTGCCAGTGGGCAAACTCAGCCCCAGCATTTT.

Written as DNA, the CDR3 is TGCAGCGTTGAAGAAACAGGGGGGATTAATGAAAAACTGTTTTTT. This encodes CSVEETGGINEKLFF. The V call is TRBV29-1, the J call TRBJ1-4, with 8 bases identical to TRBD1. Losses at the gene ends were 0 bases for V and 4 bases for J; bases not matched to a gene: 4. This CDR3 is 15 amino acids long. CDR1 and CDR2 from the germline V gene are SQVTM and ANQGSEA.

There are many counts of this clonotype. This rearrangement joins TRBV7-6 to TRBJ2-7; D is tentatively TRBD1 or TRBD2 (5 bases each). The CDR3 covers 13 residues. Germline CDR1 reads SGHVS; CDR2 reads FNYEAQ. Trimming pared 1 base from V and 6 bases from J, leaving 10 bases between. The CDR3 region is CASSLGGVGEQYF. The DNA of the CDR3 is TGTGCCAGCAGCTTAGGAGGGGTCGGCGAGCAGTACTTC.

This clonotype was detected ten times or more. The chain combines TRBV15 with TRBJ2-1; D possibly matches TRBD1 or TRBD2 (6 bases each). V was pared by 0 bases and J by 6 bases, with 18 bases between. Germline CDR1 and CDR2: LNHNV and YYDKDF (reference sequence). This CDR3 is 17 amino acids long. The CDR3 sequence is CATSRDGGRPTSNEQFF. CDR3 sequence (DNA): TGTGCCACCAGCAGAGATGGGGGGCGCCCCACTAGCAATGAGCAGTTCTTC.

In this sample, this clonotype turned up many times. The chain joins TRBV7-2 to TRBJ2-3; D is unclear. Trimming stripped 7 bases from V and 0 bases from J, with 11 bases between. CDR3 length equals 14 residues. The germline V gene has CDR1 SGHTA and CDR2 FQGNSA. CDR3 sequence: CASTTTTSTDTQYF. CDR3 nucleotide sequence: TGTGCCAGCACCACGACAACTAGCACAGATACGCAGTATTTT.

This clonotype was counted many times. The V call is TRBV28, the J call TRBJ1-2; D unclear. Trimming left V 3 bases short and J 4 bases short, with 21 bases between. CDR3 length equals 17 residues. Germline V gene data show CDR1 as MDHEN and CDR2 as SYDVKM. CDR3 in DNA: TGTGCCAGCAGTTTCTCTAGAATCGGGAGGACGAGCTATGGCTACACCTTC. Translated, it gives CASSFSRIGRTSYGYTF.

The CDR3: CASSLVAGDHNEQFF. The CDR3 DNA follows: TGCGCCAGCAGCTTGGTGGCAGGGGACCACAATGAGCAGTTCTTC. The V call is TRBV5-1, the J call TRBJ2-1; possible D gene TRBD1, 6 bases. Germline CDR1 SGHRS, CDR2 YFSETQ. V lost 0 bases and J 5 bases, leaving 12 bases between the germline ends. The CDR3 sequence is 15 residues long.

This clonotype was detected ten times or more. This rearrangement joins TRBV28 to TRBJ2-1, with D unresolved. This CDR3 comprises 16 residues. Per the germline V gene, CDR1 is MDHEN and CDR2 is SYDVKM. The ends were cut back, 5 bases at V and 5 bases at J, with 19 bases in the middle. The CDR3 DNA follows: TGTGCCAGCAGTCTGGCCCGACTCCCTCCTCACAATGAGCAGTTCTTC. Residues: CASSLARLPPHNEQFF.

This clonotype was counted many times. J is TRBJ2-7 and V is TRBV7-2; no clear D. The V and J ends lost 1 base and 0 bases respectively, with 7 bases between them. The CDR3 has 14 residues. Germline V CDR1 and CDR2: SGHTA, FQGNSA. DNA of the CDR3: TGTGCCAGCAGCTTAGATATCCTCTCCTACGAGCAGTACTTC. It specifies CASSLDILSYEQYF.

This clonotype was detected many times. The CDR3 nucleotides read TGTGCCAGCAGCATGGGAGGGAGCTCTGGAAACACCATATATTTT. The encoded protein is CASSMGGSSGNTIYF. The gene calls are TRBV5-5 and TRBJ1-3; D call uncertain. Germline CDR1 is SGHKS and CDR2 is YYEKEE (reference sequence). The CDR3 runs to 15 residues. Trimming left V 4 bases short and J 0 bases short, with 11 bases between.

Many counts were recorded for this clonotype. The gene calls are TRBV9 and TRBJ2-3; 10 bases align to TRBD1. The ends lost 4 bases at V and 3 bases at J; junction bases unmatched: 14. There are 18 residues in the CDR3. Per germline, CDR1 SGDLS and CDR2 YYNGEE. In DNA form, the CDR3 reads TGTGCCAGCAGCAATACCGGGACAGGGGTGGGTCTAACAGATACGCAGTATTTT. This gives the protein CASSNTGTGVGLTDTQYF.

This clonotype was counted ten times or more. The rearrangement links TRBV30 to TRBJ2-1; tentative D call: TRBD1 (5 bases). Trimming stripped 1 base from V and 5 bases from J, with 9 bases between. In germline, CDR1 is GTSNPN, CDR2 SVGIG (reference sequence). There are 13 residues in the CDR3. CDR3 sequence reads: CAWSAPGNNEQFF. The CDR3 coding sequence is TGTGCCTGGAGTGCCCCAGGGAACAATGAGCAGTTCTTC.

This clonotype was detected many times. The chain couples TRBV5-1 to TRBJ2-2; tentative D call: TRBD1 (5 bases). The ends were cut back, 3 bases at V and 5 bases at J, with 11 bases in the middle. Germline values: CDR1 SGHRS, CDR2 YFSETQ. The CDR3 spans 14 residues. CDR3: CASSSNSGTGELFF. CDR3 bases: TGCGCCAGCAGCTCCAACTCAGGGACCGGGGAGCTGTTTTTT.

This clonotype was recorded many times. The chain employs TRBV29-1 and TRBJ2-7; no definite D call. Germline V CDR1 and CDR2: SQVTM, ANQGSEA. V was clipped by 4 bases and J by 0 bases, with 10 bases between them. This CDR3 is 13 amino acids long. CDR3 sequence: CSVVDGISYEQYF. DNA for the CDR3: TGCAGCGTTGTTGACGGCATCTCCTACGAGCAGTACTTC.

This clonotype has more than one count but fewer than ten. This sequence joins TRBV11-2 and TRBJ1-5; TRBD1 matches at 9 bases. The germline V gene has CDR1 SGHAT and CDR2 FQNNGV. This CDR3 spans 15 amino acids. V trimming: 6 bases; J trimming: 6 bases; junction bases outside the gene matches: 9. DNA of the CDR3: TGTGCCAGCAGTCCCGGGACAGGGAGGTCTCAGCCCCAGCATTTT. Its translation: CASSPGTGRSQPQHF.

This clonotype has ten or more counts. The chain couples TRBV20-1 to TRBJ2-5; no reliable D call. The CDR3 consists of 13 residues. V was cut by 3 bases and J by 1 base, with 9 bases left in between. From germline, CDR1 is DFQATT and CDR2 SNEGSKA (reference sequence). The CDR3 loop reads CSASVGAQETQYF. DNA for the CDR3: TGCAGTGCTAGCGTGGGTGCCCAAGAGACCCAGTACTTC.